Following are 4 T cell receptor beta chains from one sample sequenced in a study of T cells after yellow fever vaccination. TCRdb called the 5' RACE reads again in MiXCR, with one record for every CDR3 protein. The sample lists 300,000 or so distinct CDR3 sequences, about an eighth occurring once. The input for sequencing was CD4+ T cells sorted from PBMCs, taken 45 days after the yellow fever booster vaccination. All receptors derive from a man aged 30-40 years who received the YFV17D yellow fever vaccine.

The J gene is TRBJ2-5, the V gene TRBV5-5, with TRBD1 as a possible D gene (5 bases). The length of the CDR3 is 14 residues. CDR1 is SGHKS, CDR2 YYEKEE, per germline (reference sequence). Deletions cut 4 bases from V and 5 bases from J, with 15 bases between. The DNA for the CDR3 is TGTGCCAGCAGCCGACCGACAGTACCGGAGACCCAGTACTTC. Amino acids: CASSRPTVPETQYF.

This clonotype has just a few counts. V is TRBV5-1 and J is TRBJ2-4; possible D gene TRBD1, 5 bases. The CDR3 covers 13 residues. CDR1 is SGHRS and CDR2 is YFSETQ in the germline V gene. Trimming pared 5 bases from V and 3 bases from J, leaving 9 bases between. The CDR3 nucleotides are TGCGCCAGCAGGGACATTGGCAAAAACATTCAGTACTTC. Translating it yields CASRDIGKNIQYF.

The rearrangement joins TRBV20-1 to TRBJ2-4; the D is unclear. The V end was cut by 6 bases, the J end by 0 bases, with 15 bases between. The length of the CDR3 is 15 residues. The germline V gene has CDR1 DFQATT and CDR2 SNEGSKA (reference sequence). The CDR3 DNA sequence: TGCAGTGCCCCAGAAGGGTCTTTAGCCAAAAACATTCAGTACTTC. Translated, it gives CSAPEGSLAKNIQYF.

This chain joins TRBV27 and TRBJ2-3; the D gene is possibly TRBD1 (6 bases). Germline V gene lookup returns CDR1 MNHEY and CDR2 SMNVEV (reference sequence). Trimming left V 3 bases short and J 2 bases short, with 12 bases between. This CDR3 region has 15 residues. CDR3 bases: TGTGCCAGCAGTTTTATCGGGGACATCACAGATACGCAGTATTTT. Its protein is CASSFIGDITDTQYF.